The clone carrying this T cell receptor (beta chain) was recorded many times. Its antigen is undetermined. For TCR beta, libraries came from iRepertoire HTBI primers and Arm-PCR of CDR3 regions. One entry per CDR3 protein results from TCRdb running MiXCR on the multiplex PCR reads. The table records hundreds of thousands of distinct CDR3 sequences, 16% of them present only once. The sample comes from a study of regulatory T cells in long-lasting Graves disease. The time point here: newly diagnosed GD, antithyroid drugs for less than 3 months. Scientists built the TCR library using RNA that was extracted from PBMCs. Each patient gave around 9.7 milliliters of EDTA-anticoagulated peripheral blood. Study-wide results and caveats: New patients shared over 800 public clonotypes, fewer than the 2,500 to 3,500 shared by persistent patients.

The data were also submitted as part of a second study, on T cells in Graves' hyperthyroidism and ophthalmopathy. From that study: Initially, a first-round RT-PCR of the TCR CDR3 employed the HTBI primer set.

The source was peripheral blood mononuclear cells (PBMCs), collected at new diagnosis, from a patient treated with antithyroid drugs. This receptor was identified in a man aged 35 to 55 with Graves disease.

CDR3 sequence (DNA): TGTGCCAGCAGCCAAGGCTACAGGGGTTACGAGCAGTACTTC. Its protein is CASSQGYRGYEQYF. The chain employs TRBV3-1 and TRBJ2-7, with 7 positions matching TRBD1. Germline CDR1 reads LGHDT; CDR2 reads YNNKEL (reference sequence). The V segment lost 1 base and the J segment 4 bases; nucleotides outside the gene matches: 4. The CDR3 totals 14 residues.